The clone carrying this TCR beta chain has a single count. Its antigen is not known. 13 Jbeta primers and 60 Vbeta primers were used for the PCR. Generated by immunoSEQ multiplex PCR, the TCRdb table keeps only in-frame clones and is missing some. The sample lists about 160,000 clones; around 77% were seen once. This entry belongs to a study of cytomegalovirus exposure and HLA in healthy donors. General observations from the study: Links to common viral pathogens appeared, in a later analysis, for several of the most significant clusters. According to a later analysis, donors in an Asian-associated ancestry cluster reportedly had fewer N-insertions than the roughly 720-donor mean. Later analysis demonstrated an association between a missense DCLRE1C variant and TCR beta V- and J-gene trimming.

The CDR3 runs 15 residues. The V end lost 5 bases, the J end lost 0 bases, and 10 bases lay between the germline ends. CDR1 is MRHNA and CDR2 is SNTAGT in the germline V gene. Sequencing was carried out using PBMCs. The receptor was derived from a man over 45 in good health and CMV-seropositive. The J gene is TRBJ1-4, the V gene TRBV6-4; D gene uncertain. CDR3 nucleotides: TGTGCCAGCAGTCAGTACAGCTCAACTAATGAAAAACTGTTTTTT. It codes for CASSQYSSTNEKLFF.